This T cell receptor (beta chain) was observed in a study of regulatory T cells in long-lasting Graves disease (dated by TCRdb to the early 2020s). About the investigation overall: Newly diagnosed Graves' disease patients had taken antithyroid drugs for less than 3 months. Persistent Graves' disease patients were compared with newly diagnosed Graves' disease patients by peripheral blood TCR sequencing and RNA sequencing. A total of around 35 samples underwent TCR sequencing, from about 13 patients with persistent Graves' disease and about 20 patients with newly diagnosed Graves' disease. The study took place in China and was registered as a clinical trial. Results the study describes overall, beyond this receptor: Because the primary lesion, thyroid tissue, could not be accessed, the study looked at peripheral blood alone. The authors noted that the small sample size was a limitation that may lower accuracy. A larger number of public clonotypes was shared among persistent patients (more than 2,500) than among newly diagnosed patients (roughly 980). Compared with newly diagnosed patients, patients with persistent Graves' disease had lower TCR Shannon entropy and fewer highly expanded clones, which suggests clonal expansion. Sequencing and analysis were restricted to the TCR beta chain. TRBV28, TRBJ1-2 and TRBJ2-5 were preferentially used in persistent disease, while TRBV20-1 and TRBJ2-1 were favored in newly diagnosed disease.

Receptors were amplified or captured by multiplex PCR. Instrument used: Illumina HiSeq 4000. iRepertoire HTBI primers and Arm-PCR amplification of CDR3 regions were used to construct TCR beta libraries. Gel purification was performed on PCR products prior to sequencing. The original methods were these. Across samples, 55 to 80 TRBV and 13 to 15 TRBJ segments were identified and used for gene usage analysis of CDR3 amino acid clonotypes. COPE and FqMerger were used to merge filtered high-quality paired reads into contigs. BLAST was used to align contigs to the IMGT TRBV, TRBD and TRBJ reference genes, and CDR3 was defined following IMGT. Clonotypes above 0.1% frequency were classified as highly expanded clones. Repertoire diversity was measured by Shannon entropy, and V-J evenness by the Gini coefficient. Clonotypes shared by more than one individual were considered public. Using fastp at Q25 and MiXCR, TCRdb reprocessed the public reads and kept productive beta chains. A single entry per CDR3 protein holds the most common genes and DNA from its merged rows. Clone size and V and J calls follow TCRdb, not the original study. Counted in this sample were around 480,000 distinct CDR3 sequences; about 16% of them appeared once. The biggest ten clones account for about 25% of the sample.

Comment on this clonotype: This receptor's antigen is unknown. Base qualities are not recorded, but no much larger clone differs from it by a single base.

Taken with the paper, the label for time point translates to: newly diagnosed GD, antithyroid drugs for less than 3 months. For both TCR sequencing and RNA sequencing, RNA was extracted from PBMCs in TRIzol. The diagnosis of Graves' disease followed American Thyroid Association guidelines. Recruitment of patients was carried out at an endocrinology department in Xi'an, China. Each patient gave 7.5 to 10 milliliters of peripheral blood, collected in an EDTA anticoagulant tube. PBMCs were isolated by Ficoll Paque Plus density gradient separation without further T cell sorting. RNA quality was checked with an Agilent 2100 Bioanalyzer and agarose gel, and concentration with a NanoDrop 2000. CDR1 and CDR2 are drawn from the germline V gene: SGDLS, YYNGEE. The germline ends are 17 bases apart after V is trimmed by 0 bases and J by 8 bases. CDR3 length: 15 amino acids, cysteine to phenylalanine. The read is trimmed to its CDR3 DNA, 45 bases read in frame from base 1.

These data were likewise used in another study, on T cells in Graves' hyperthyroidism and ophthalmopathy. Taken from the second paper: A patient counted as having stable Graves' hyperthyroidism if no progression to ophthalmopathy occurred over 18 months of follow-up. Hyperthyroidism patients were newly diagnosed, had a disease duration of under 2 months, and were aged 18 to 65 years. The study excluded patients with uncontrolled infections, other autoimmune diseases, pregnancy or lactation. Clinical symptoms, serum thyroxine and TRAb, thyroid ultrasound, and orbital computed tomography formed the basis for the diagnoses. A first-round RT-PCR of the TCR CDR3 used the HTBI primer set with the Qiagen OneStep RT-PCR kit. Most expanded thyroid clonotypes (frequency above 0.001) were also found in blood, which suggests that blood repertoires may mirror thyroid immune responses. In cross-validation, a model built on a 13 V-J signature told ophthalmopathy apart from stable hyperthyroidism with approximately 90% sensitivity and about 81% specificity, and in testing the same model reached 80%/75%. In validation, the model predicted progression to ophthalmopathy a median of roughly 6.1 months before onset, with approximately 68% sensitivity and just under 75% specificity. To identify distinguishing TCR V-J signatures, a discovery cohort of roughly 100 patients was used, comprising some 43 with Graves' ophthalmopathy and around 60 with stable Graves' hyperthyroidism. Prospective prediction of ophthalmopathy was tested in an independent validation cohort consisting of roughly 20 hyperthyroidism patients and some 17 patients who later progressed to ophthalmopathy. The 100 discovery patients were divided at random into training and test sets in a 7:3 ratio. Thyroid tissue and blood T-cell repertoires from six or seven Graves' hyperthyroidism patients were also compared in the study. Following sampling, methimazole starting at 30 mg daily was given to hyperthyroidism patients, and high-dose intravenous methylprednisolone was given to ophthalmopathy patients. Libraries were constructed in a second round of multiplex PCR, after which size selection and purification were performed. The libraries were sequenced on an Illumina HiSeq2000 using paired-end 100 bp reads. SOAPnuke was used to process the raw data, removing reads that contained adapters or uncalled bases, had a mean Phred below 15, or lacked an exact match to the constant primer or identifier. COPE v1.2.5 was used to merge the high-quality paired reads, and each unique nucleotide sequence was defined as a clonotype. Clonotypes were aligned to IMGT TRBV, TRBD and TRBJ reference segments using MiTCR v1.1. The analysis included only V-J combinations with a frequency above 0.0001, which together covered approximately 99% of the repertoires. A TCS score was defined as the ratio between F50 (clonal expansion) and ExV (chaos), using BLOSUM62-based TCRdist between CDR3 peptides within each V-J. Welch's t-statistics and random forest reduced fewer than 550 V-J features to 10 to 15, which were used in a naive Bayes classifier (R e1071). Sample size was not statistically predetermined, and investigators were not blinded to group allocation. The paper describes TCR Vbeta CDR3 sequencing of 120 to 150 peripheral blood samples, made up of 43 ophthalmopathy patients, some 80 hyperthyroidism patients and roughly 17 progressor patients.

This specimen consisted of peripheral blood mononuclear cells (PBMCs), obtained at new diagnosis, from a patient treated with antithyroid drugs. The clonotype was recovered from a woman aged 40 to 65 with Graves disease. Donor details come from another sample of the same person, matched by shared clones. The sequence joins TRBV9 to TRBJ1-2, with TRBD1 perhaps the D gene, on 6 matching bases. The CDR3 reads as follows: CASSVEFRGARGYTF. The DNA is TGTGCCAGCAGCGTAGAGTTTCGGGGGGCGCGGGGCTACACCTTC.